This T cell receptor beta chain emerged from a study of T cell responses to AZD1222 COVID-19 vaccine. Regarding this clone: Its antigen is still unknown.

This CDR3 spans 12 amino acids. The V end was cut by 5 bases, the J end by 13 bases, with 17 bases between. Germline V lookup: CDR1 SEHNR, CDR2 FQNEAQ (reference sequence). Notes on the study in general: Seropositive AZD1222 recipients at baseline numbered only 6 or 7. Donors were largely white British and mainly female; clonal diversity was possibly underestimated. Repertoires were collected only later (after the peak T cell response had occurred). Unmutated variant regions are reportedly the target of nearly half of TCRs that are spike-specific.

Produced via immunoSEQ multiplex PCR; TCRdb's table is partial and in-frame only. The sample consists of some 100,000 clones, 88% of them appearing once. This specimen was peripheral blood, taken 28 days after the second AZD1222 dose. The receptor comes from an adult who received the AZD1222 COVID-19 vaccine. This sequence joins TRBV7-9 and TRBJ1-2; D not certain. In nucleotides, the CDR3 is TGTGCCAGCAGCCGTTTCGGTTTTCCTTCCACCTTC. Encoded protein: CASSRFGFPSTF.